The 10 T cell receptor beta chains below come from one sample, sequenced in a study. TCRdb processed the RT-PCR reads anew with MiXCR; each CDR3 protein has one entry. The sample carries 550,000 to 750,000 distinct CDR3 sequences, 12% to 15% recorded once. What was sequenced was memory CD4+ T cells from blood. The receptors were gathered from a female donor in good health, serving as a healthy control.

This chain joins TRBV6-6 and TRBJ1-1; D is ambiguous. This CDR3 is 15 amino acids long. Germline V gene data show CDR1 as MNHNY and CDR2 as SVGAGI (reference sequence). Trimming pared 3 bases from V and 5 bases from J, leaving 16 bases between. In DNA, the CDR3 is TGTGCCAGCAGTTATGATTTTGGAGTGGGGACTGAAGCTTTCTTT. Amino acid sequence: CASSYDFGVGTEAFF.

The rearrangement joins TRBV18 to TRBJ2-3; the D gene is possibly TRBD2 (5 bases). Germline lookup yields CDR1 KGHSH and CDR2 LQKENI. The CDR3 contains 16 residues. V was trimmed by 2 bases and J by 1 base, leaving 13 bases between them. In DNA, the CDR3 is TGTGCCAGCTCACCAACAGCGTCCGGGGGCACAGATACGCAGTATTTT. Translating gives CASSPTASGGTDTQYF.

Only a few counts were recorded for this clonotype. The gene calls are TRBV3-1 and TRBJ1-5, with D possibly TRBD1 on 6 matching bases. This CDR3 spans 14 amino acids. The germline V gene encodes CDR1 LGHDT and CDR2 YNNKEL (reference sequence). V was pared by 1 base and J by 7 bases, with 11 bases between. CDR3 in amino acids: CASSQGQGLQPQHF. CDR3 bases: TGTGCCAGCAGCCAAGGGCAGGGGTTACAGCCCCAGCATTTT.

In DNA form, the CDR3 reads TGTGCCAGCAGTAGGCCCACAGGGGGGGGCTACACCTTC. Its translation is CASSRPTGGGYTF. J is TRBJ1-2 and V is TRBV28; 8 bases agree with TRBD1. Trimming at V came to 5 bases and at J to 8 bases, leaving 7 bases not matched to a gene. The V gene's germline CDR1 is MDHEN and CDR2 SYDVKM. The CDR3 is made up of 13 amino acids.

This CDR3 is CASSSQAGNTDTQYF. CDR3 in DNA: TGTGCCAGCAGCTCGCAAGCGGGAAACACAGATACGCAGTATTTT. The V and J genes are TRBV7-2 and TRBJ2-3, with 7 bases that match TRBD2. The V and J ends lost 4 bases and 2 bases, in that order; junction bases with no gene match: 6. Germline values: CDR1 SGHTA, CDR2 FQGNSA. The CDR3 consists of 15 residues.

This clonotype was seen many times. CDR3 region: CASSGTSIQETQYF. The CDR3 DNA reads TGTGCCAGCAGCGGCACTAGCATACAAGAGACCCAGTACTTC. The chain recombines TRBV3-1 with TRBJ2-5; D might be TRBD2 (6 bases). There are 14 residues in the CDR3. CDR1 LGHDT and CDR2 YNNKEL come from the germline V gene (reference sequence). The ends were cut back, 5 bases at V and 2 bases at J, with 12 bases in the middle.

This clonotype came up a few times. The chain uses TRBV5-1 and TRBJ2-5; D possibly matches TRBD1 or TRBD2 (5 bases each). CDR3 length equals 15 residues. V was pared by 4 bases and J by 0 bases, with 13 bases between. Germline CDR1 is SGHRS and CDR2 is YFSETQ. CDR3 sequence: CASSPSGRHQETQYF. DNA for the CDR3: TGCGCCAGCAGCCCCTCGGGACGCCACCAAGAGACCCAGTACTTC.

This clonotype has more than one count but fewer than ten. This chain uses TRBV20-1 with TRBJ2-2; 9 nucleotides match TRBD2. Trimming removed 1 base from V and 3 bases from J; junction bases left unmatched: 6. The CDR3 has 16 residues. Germline CDR1 reads DFQATT; CDR2 reads SNEGSKA (reference sequence). CDR3 residues: CSARGLAGGHTGELFF. The CDR3 bases are TGCAGTGCTAGAGGACTTGCGGGGGGGCACACCGGGGAGCTGTTTTTT.

This chain joins TRBV4-2 and TRBJ2-1, with D maybe TRBD2 (5 bases). The CDR3 runs 15 residues. Germline V gene lookup returns CDR1 LGHNA and CDR2 YNFKEQ. V was clipped by 4 bases and J by 5 bases, with 15 bases between them. The CDR3 DNA reads as TGTGCCAGCAGCCCTGAGGGTATGGGCAACAATGAGCAGTTCTTC. It yields the protein CASSPEGMGNNEQFF.

In this sample, this clonotype turned up a few times. This rearrangement joins TRBV4-3 to TRBJ1-1; TRBD1 might be the D (5 bases). The CDR3 contains 17 residues. Trimming shortened V by 4 bases and J by 4 bases, and 22 bases separated the two germline ends. From germline, CDR1 is LGHNA and CDR2 YSLEER. The CDR3 loop reads CASSRGRDRRLVTEAFF. DNA for the CDR3: TGCGCCAGCAGCCGGGGCAGGGATCGCAGGTTGGTCACTGAAGCTTTCTTT.